These 6 T cell receptor beta chains were all obtained from the same sample, sequenced in a study of blood T cell repertoires in COVID-19. Profiled with immunoSEQ multiplex PCR; TCRdb holds only in-frame clones, not every one. The table records under 150,000 clones, 70% to 90% of them present only once. The material sequenced was peripheral blood. Receptor source: a woman aged 45-65 years with acute or convalescent COVID-19.

This chain joins TRBV7-2 and TRBJ2-5; 16 bases fit TRBD2. Germline assignment: CDR1 SGHTA and CDR2 FQGNSA. The CDR3 spans 17 residues. J lost 5 bases, V lost 5 bases, and 8 bases had no gene match. The DNA of the CDR3 is TGTGCCAGCAGCCAACGGGGACTAGCGGGGGGGCACGAGACCCAGTACTTC. Its translation: CASSQRGLAGGHETQYF. The full variable domain, its missing parts supplied by reference TRBV7-2 and TRBJ2-5, is GAGVSQSPSNKVTEKGKDVELRCDPISGHTALYWYRQSLGQGLEFLIYFQGNSAPDKSGLPSDRFSAERTGGSVSTLTIQRTQQEDSAVYLCASSQRGLAGGHETQYFGPGTRLLVL.

The genes are TRBV2 and TRBJ1-1, with 8 bases aligning to TRBD1. The V gene end was trimmed by 6 bases and the J gene end by 4 bases; junction bases not matched to a gene: 10. The CDR3 runs 15 residues. CDR1 is SNHLY and CDR2 is FYNNEI in the germline V gene. The DNA for the CDR3 is TGTGCCAGCAGGAGAGACAGGGGCTCGGGCACTGAAGCTTTCTTT. Its protein product is CASRRDRGSGTEAFF.

V and J are TRBV10-3 and TRBJ1-2; possibly TRBD1 for D (6 bases). The CDR3 spans 13 residues. V lost 7 bases and J lost 7, with 16 bases in between. The V gene's germline CDR1 is ENHRY and CDR2 SYGVKD. Written as DNA, the CDR3 is TGTGCCATCATGGACGCAGGGGTGGGTGGCTACACCTTC. It translates to CAIMDAGVGGYTF.

Notes on this clone: A much larger clone sits a single nucleotide away, making a read error possible. The rearrangement uses TRBV11-3 and TRBJ1-3, with 9 bases fitting TRBD1. Germline CDR1 and CDR2: SGHNT and YENEEA. Trimming cost V 1 base and J 7 bases; bases outside gene matches: 8. This CDR3 is 16 amino acids long. DNA for the CDR3: TGTGCCAGCAGCTTAGGAATCGGGACAGGGAGTAACACCATATATTTT. This codes for CASSLGIGTGSNTIYF.

This sequence joins TRBV6-6 and TRBJ1-2; TRBD1 aligns across 7 bases. Germline CDR1 is MNHNY and CDR2 is SVGAGI (reference sequence). Trimming at V came to 5 bases and at J to 0 bases, leaving 3 bases not matched to a gene. CDR3 length: 14 residues. The CDR3 DNA follows: TGTGCCAGCAGTGTTCAGGGGGCTAACTATGGCTACACCTTC. It specifies CASSVQGANYGYTF.

The rearrangement uses TRBV5-1 and TRBJ2-7, with TRBD2 matching 11 bases. The J segment lost 2 bases and the V segment lost 0 bases, leaving 4 bases of the junction unmatched. CDR1 and CDR2 (germline): SGHRS, YFSETQ. This CDR3 spans 16 amino acids. CDR3: CASSLEPGLAAYEQYF. CDR3 nucleotides: TGCGCCAGCAGCTTGGAACCGGGACTAGCGGCCTACGAGCAGTACTTC.